The subject of this entry is one T cell receptor (beta chain). This sample was taken from a study of T cell responses to AZD1222 COVID-19 vaccine. Study summary: Analysis merged second doses at about 4 or about 12 weeks.

This CDR3 comprises 14 residues. The germline V gene encodes CDR1 SGHRS and CDR2 YFSETQ. J was trimmed by 5 bases and V by 4 bases; bases with no gene match: 5. Assay: immunoSEQ multiplex PCR; the TCRdb copy retains only in-frame clones and omits some. The sample holds about 140,000 clones; 90% are singletons and the top ten take 3.4%. The source is an adult in good health. The rearrangement uses TRBV5-1 and TRBJ2-3, with 9 bases lining up with TRBD2. This material consisted of peripheral blood, taken on day 0 of AZD1222 vaccination. CDR3 protein: CASSGGLAVDTQYF. In DNA, the CDR3 is TGCGCCAGCAGCGGGGGACTAGCAGTAGATACGCAGTATTTT.